Presented here are 29 T cell receptor beta chains from one specimen sequenced in a study of CD8 T cells in ankylosing spondylitis. Each CDR3 protein gets one entry after TCRdb re-called the 5' RACE reads with MiXCR. The data show 200,000 to 300,000 distinct CDR3 sequences, under 35% seen once. The specimen sequenced was blood, either unsorted or a sorted T cell fraction (not recorded which). The receptor set was obtained from a male donor with ankylosing spondylitis or in good health (not recorded which).

The chain has TRBV6-1 and TRBJ1-2, with D unclear. The germline gives CDR1 MNHNS, CDR2 SASEGT. V lost 5 bases, J lost 7 bases, and 20 bases lay in between. The CDR3 covers 15 residues. DNA for the CDR3: TGTGCCAGCAGTCCTAGGACGGGATTCCCCCTTGGCTACACCTTC. Translated: CASSPRTGFPLGYTF.

The J gene is TRBJ1-5, the V gene TRBV6-1; 12 bases fit TRBD1. Germline loops: CDR1 MNHNS, CDR2 SASEGT. The CDR3 covers 15 residues. With V trimmed by 6 bases and J by 6 bases, 6 bases remained unmatched. The CDR3 nucleotides are TGTGCCAGCAGGACCGGGACAGGGGGCGGTCAGCCCCAGCATTTT. Its protein product is CASRTGTGGGQPQHF.

The chain combines TRBV10-3 with TRBJ1-2; TRBD1 matches 7 bases. Germline CDR1 reads ENHRY; CDR2 reads SYGVKD. V was clipped by 0 bases and J by 4 bases; unmatched bases: 5. There are 15 residues in the CDR3. The CDR3 sequence: CAISESGTEVYGYTF. CDR3 coding DNA: TGTGCCATCAGTGAGTCCGGGACAGAGGTCTATGGCTACACCTTC.

This clonotype appeared many times. The chain employs TRBV5-4 and TRBJ2-7; no definite D call. The CDR3 runs 15 residues. V lost 3 bases to trimming and J lost 3 bases, with 16 bases between them. Germline CDR1 reads SGHNT; CDR2 reads YYREEE (reference sequence). CDR3 in amino acids: CASSSAYGGNYEQYF. In DNA, the CDR3 is TGTGCCAGCAGCTCGGCGTATGGCGGTAACTACGAGCAGTACTTC.

This sequence joins TRBV11-2 and TRBJ1-2; D is unresolved. The germline V gene has CDR1 SGHAT and CDR2 FQNNGV. Trimming took off 4 bases at V and 0 bases at J, with 12 bases between the two ends. The CDR3 is 15 residues long. The CDR3 loop is CASSSTSRANYGYTF. CDR3 sequence (DNA): TGTGCCAGCAGCTCAACAAGTCGGGCTAACTATGGCTACACCTTC. The whole variable domain, remainder taken from reference TRBV11-2 and TRBJ1-2, is EAGVAQSPRYKIIEKRQSVAFWCNPISGHATLYWYQQILGQGPKLLIQFQNNGVVDDSQLPKDRFSAERLKGVDSTLKIQPAKLEDSAVYLCASSSTSRANYGYTFGSGTRLTVV.

This clonotype showed up many times. The rearrangement uses TRBV20-1 and TRBJ2-5; the D gene is possibly TRBD2 (5 bases). V was shortened by 6 bases and J by 4 bases, with 18 bases between the two germline ends. The germline gives CDR1 DFQATT, CDR2 SNEGSKA (reference sequence). The CDR3 consists of 14 residues. This CDR3 is CSARQGSGGETQYF. Here the CDR3 DNA reads TGCAGTGCGAGACAAGGGAGTGGTGGAGAGACCCAGTACTTC.

The V and J genes are TRBV27 and TRBJ1-1; no definite D call. The germline V gene has CDR1 MNHEY and CDR2 SMNVEV (reference sequence). V dropped 3 bases and J dropped 8 bases, with 19 bases sitting between them. The length of the CDR3 is 15 residues. CDR3 DNA: TGTGCCAGCAGTTTCACTGACCCAGGTCAGAACGAAGCTTTCTTT. This codes for CASSFTDPGQNEAFF.

The DNA of the CDR3 is TGTGCCAGCAGTGCCCTCCACGAGCAGTACTTC. Protein product: CASSALHEQYF. This chain uses TRBV12-3 or TRBV12-4 with TRBJ2-7; unclear D gene. V was shortened by 5 bases and J by 5 bases, with 7 bases between the two germline ends. The CDR3 covers 11 residues.

This chain connects TRBV7-2 to TRBJ1-2; D is possibly TRBD1 (6 bases). Trimming took 4 bases from V and 9 from J, leaving 18 bases between them. The CDR3 is 14 residues long. Germline assignment: CDR1 SGHTA and CDR2 FQGNSA. CDR3 amino acids: CASSSAQGGLSYTF. The DNA for the CDR3 is TGTGCCAGCAGCTCCGCACAGGGTGGGTTAAGCTACACCTTC.

This clonotype was observed at least ten times. This chain uses TRBV5-1 with TRBJ2-1, with no clear D. The CDR3 covers 13 residues. The germline gives CDR1 SGHRS, CDR2 YFSETQ. V lost 0 bases and J 6 bases, leaving 7 bases between the germline ends. CDR3 region: CASSLAGSNEQFF. The CDR3, as DNA: TGCGCCAGCAGCTTGGCTGGGTCCAATGAGCAGTTCTTC.

This clonotype was found a few times. V usage is TRBV7-2 and J usage is TRBJ2-1; D is undetermined. V dropped 8 bases and J dropped 0 bases, with 8 bases sitting between them. CDR1 is SGHTA and CDR2 is FQGNSA in the germline V gene. The CDR3 has 13 amino acids. The CDR3 loop is CASRPFSYNEQFF. The CDR3 DNA reads TGTGCCAGCCGCCCCTTCTCCTACAATGAGCAGTTCTTC.

As concerns this clonotype: This sequence may be a read error, since a much larger clone differs from it by one base. This chain joins TRBV27 and TRBJ2-1, with a weak D call TRBD1 (6 bases). The germline gives CDR1 MNHEY, CDR2 SMNVEV (reference sequence). The CDR3 length is 16 residues. CDR3: CASSSSPTGTGNQQFF. CDR3 coding DNA: TGTGCCAGCAGTTCATCGCCCACAGGGACGGGCAATCAGCAGTTCTTC.

The chain links TRBV5-6 to TRBJ2-2; 8 bases are a match to TRBD1. J was trimmed by 7 bases and V by 1 base; bases with no gene match: 3. Per the germline V gene, CDR1 is SGHDT and CDR2 is YYEEEE. This CDR3 is built from 14 residues. The chain's CDR3 is CASSLRQGSGELFF. The CDR3 DNA sequence: TGTGCCAGCAGCTTGAGACAGGGGAGCGGGGAGCTGTTTTTT.

This chain links TRBV20-1 with TRBJ1-4; 7 nucleotides agree with TRBD1. The CDR3 covers 13 residues. The V segment lost 5 bases and the J segment 7 bases; nucleotides outside the gene matches: 7. Germline values: CDR1 DFQATT, CDR2 SNEGSKA (reference sequence). The DNA for the CDR3 is TGCAGTGCTCCTAGGAACAGGGGTGAAAAACTGTTTTTT. Translation gives CSAPRNRGEKLFF.

The genes are TRBV6-1 and TRBJ2-3, with TRBD1 as a possible D gene (5 bases). Trimming cost V 8 bases and J 4 bases, with 16 bases left between them. CDR1 and CDR2 from the germline V gene are MNHNS and SASEGT. CDR3 length equals 14 residues. CDR3 DNA: TGTGCCAGCGGGCCGGCAGGGTCCCCAGATACGCAGTATTTT. This translates into CASGPAGSPDTQYF.

This sequence joins TRBV7-2 and TRBJ1-5; 9 bases match TRBD1. The CDR3 totals 14 residues. Unmatched junction bases numbered 4, after V lost 3 bases and J lost 7 bases. Germline V gene sequence: CDR1 SGHTA, CDR2 FQGNSA. The chain's CDR3 is CASSLGDRAQPQHF. The DNA of the CDR3 is TGTGCCAGCAGCTTGGGGGACAGGGCCCAGCCCCAGCATTTT. The variable domain in full, with the rest retrieved from reference TRBV7-2 and TRBJ1-5, is GAGVSQSPSNKVTEKGKDVELRCDPISGHTALYWYRQSLGQGLEFLIYFQGNSAPDKSGLPSDRFSAERTGGSVSTLTIQRTQQEDSAVYLCASSLGDRAQPQHFGDGTRLSIL.

The chain uses TRBV5-1 and TRBJ1-1, with a possible D match to TRBD1 (6 bases). In germline, CDR1 is SGHRS, CDR2 YFSETQ. V gave up 2 bases and J gave up 4 bases, with 12 bases separating them. The CDR3 covers 14 residues. The CDR3 loop is CASSFEQGRTEAFF. CDR3 nucleotide sequence: TGCGCCAGCAGCTTCGAACAGGGTCGCACTGAAGCTTTCTTT.

A few counts support this clonotype. The J gene is TRBJ2-7, the V gene TRBV12-3 or TRBV12-4; D gene uncertain. The V end was cut by 5 bases, the J end by 2 bases, with 4 bases between. This CDR3 is built from 11 residues. CDR3 sequence reads: CASSAAYEQYF. CDR3 in DNA: TGTGCCAGCAGTGCCGCCTACGAGCAGTACTTC.

This clonotype was counted between two and nine times. The chain is built from TRBV15 and TRBJ2-5, with a weak D call TRBD2 (5 bases). Germline V CDR1 and CDR2: LNHNV, YYDKDF (reference sequence). This CDR3 comprises 16 residues. The germline V and J ends were trimmed by 0 bases and 6 bases, with 17 bases remaining between them. The CDR3 region is CATSRDYSLTGKTQYF. The CDR3 DNA reads as TGTGCCACCAGCAGAGATTACAGCCTTACGGGAAAGACCCAGTACTTC.

This rearrangement joins TRBV20-1 to TRBJ2-1, with TRBD1 identical over 10 bases. The CDR3 length is 15 residues. Germline trimming cut 3 bases from V and 8 bases from J; bases unmatched to any gene: 10. Per the germline V gene, CDR1 is DFQATT and CDR2 is SNEGSKA (reference sequence). In nucleotides, the CDR3 is TGCAGTGCTAGTGCCCGGACAGGGGGTGAGGATGAGCAGTTCTTC. Protein product: CSASARTGGEDEQFF.

The rearrangement links TRBV6-1 to TRBJ1-2, with a weak D call TRBD1 (5 bases). CDR3 length: 16 amino acids. The V and J ends lost 5 bases and 0 bases respectively, with 16 bases between them. CDR1 is MNHNS, CDR2 SASEGT, per germline. The CDR3 protein is CASSRNQPTANYGYTF. In nucleotides, the CDR3 is TGTGCCAGCAGTAGGAATCAGCCGACAGCTAACTATGGCTACACCTTC.

This clonotype appeared a few times. The J gene is TRBJ1-1, the V gene TRBV20-1, with 7 bases matching TRBD1. V trimming: 6 bases; J trimming: 2 bases; junction bases outside the gene matches: 6. The V gene's germline CDR1 is DFQATT and CDR2 SNEGSKA (reference sequence). The length of the CDR3 is 13 residues. For the CDR3, the DNA is TGCAGTGCCCTGGGGGACAGTAACACTGAAGCTTTCTTT. It translates to CSALGDSNTEAFF.

This clonotype appeared a single time. The chain joins TRBV6-5 to TRBJ2-7, with 9 bases matching TRBD1. V lost 7 bases to trimming and J lost 12 bases; unmatched junction nucleotides: 10. Germline lookup yields CDR1 MNHEY and CDR2 SVGAGI. This CDR3 region has 12 residues. The CDR3 bases are TGTGCCAGCACCCGGGGACAGGGAGTTAGGTACTTC. Translating gives CASTRGQGVRYF.

This clonotype was found many times. The chain links TRBV20-1 to TRBJ2-7; a possible D gene is TRBD1 (7 bases). Trimming cost V 5 bases and J 6 bases, with 17 bases left between them. The CDR3 runs to 13 residues. Per the germline V gene, CDR1 is DFQATT and CDR2 is SNEGSKA (reference sequence). CDR3 DNA: TGCAGTGCTTCCCAGGGGGAGGCCGGCGAGCAGTACTTC. Translated: CSASQGEAGEQYF.

The CDR3 loop is CASSLVADPGYEQYF. CDR3 in DNA: TGTGCCAGCAGCTTAGTGGCCGACCCAGGCTACGAGCAGTACTTC. The V and J genes are TRBV7-8 and TRBJ2-7; D uncertain. There are 15 residues in the CDR3. The V gene lost 1 base and the J gene lost 3 bases, with 13 bases spanning the gap. Per germline, CDR1 SGHVS and CDR2 FQNEAQ.

This clonotype was counted only a few times. V and J are TRBV10-3 and TRBJ2-3; 11 positions match TRBD2. The length of the CDR3 is 17 residues. In germline, CDR1 is ENHRY, CDR2 SYGVKD. Trimming cost V 10 bases and J 2 bases; bases outside gene matches: 14. For the CDR3, the DNA is TGTGCCACCAGAATGCTAGCGGGGGGATCCTCCACAGATACGCAGTATTTT. Its translation: CATRMLAGGSSTDTQYF.

The rearrangement links TRBV20-1 to TRBJ1-1, with TRBD1 matching over 10 bases. In germline, CDR1 is DFQATT, CDR2 SNEGSKA (reference sequence). The CDR3 extends over 13 amino acids. The V gene end was trimmed by 6 bases and the J gene end by 8 bases; junction bases not matched to a gene: 9. The CDR3 DNA sequence: TGCAGTGCGCGGACAGGGGGAGGCGAGGAAGCTTTCTTT. Translation: CSARTGGGEEAFF.

This clonotype has more than one count but fewer than ten. The J gene is TRBJ1-1, the V gene TRBV27; 7 bases agree with TRBD1. Germline assignment: CDR1 MNHEY and CDR2 SMNVEV (reference sequence). This CDR3 comprises 15 residues. V shed 5 bases, J shed 11 bases, and the junction held 17 bases outside the gene matches. CDR3 residues: CASSDNLRQGLGAFF. The CDR3 DNA sequence: TGTGCCAGCAGTGATAACCTTAGACAGGGCCTAGGGGCTTTCTTT.

This clonotype was observed a handful of times. V usage is TRBV29-1 and J usage is TRBJ2-5, with no clear D. This CDR3 region has 10 residues. The germline CDR1 and CDR2 sequences are SQVTM and ANQGSEA. CDR3 sequence reads: CSTLQETQYF. The CDR3 nucleotides are TGCTCGACCCTCCAAGAGACCCAGTACTTC.